Given below is one T cell receptor beta chain in context. CDR1 MGHRA and CDR2 YSYEKL come from the germline V gene. V was shortened by 1 base and J by 5 bases, with 16 bases between the two germline ends. The CDR3 covers 16 residues. This sample stems from a study of early stage breast cancer tumors. Only in-frame clones appear in the TCRdb table, and some are missing; sequencing was by immunoSEQ multiplex PCR. The data hold around 48,000 clones, with around nine tenths observed a single time. Input material: blood. The receptor's source is a person aged 65 to 85 with breast cancer. J is TRBJ2-3 and V is TRBV4-1; a weak D match, TRBD2 (5 bases). The CDR3: CASSQGSDLAGDTQYF. CDR3 DNA sequence: TGCGCCAGCAGCCAAGGTTCAGACTTGGCGGGAGATACGCAGTATTTT.